This TCR beta chain was sequenced during a study of T cells after yellow fever vaccination. Study conclusions and caveats: Weaker in magnitude, the secondary response showed a faster peak on day 5 versus 15.

In this sample, this clonotype turned up a few times. Its antigen is currently unknown. This CDR3 region has 12 residues. Trimming removed 4 bases from V and 9 bases from J, with 11 bases in between. Germline assignment: CDR1 SGHRS and CDR2 YFSETQ. Each CDR3 protein gets one entry after TCRdb re-called the 5' RACE reads with MiXCR. The sample contains around 300,000 distinct CDR3 sequences, approximately 4% of which appear only once. This TCR came from a man younger than 35 who received the YFV17D yellow fever vaccine. The rearrangement joins TRBV5-1 to TRBJ2-1, with D perhaps matching TRBD2 (5 bases). The source was PBMCs, collected 5 days after the yellow fever booster vaccination. This CDR3 is CASSVSVSEQFF. As DNA, the CDR3 is TGCGCCAGCAGCGTTAGCGTAAGTGAGCAGTTCTTC.